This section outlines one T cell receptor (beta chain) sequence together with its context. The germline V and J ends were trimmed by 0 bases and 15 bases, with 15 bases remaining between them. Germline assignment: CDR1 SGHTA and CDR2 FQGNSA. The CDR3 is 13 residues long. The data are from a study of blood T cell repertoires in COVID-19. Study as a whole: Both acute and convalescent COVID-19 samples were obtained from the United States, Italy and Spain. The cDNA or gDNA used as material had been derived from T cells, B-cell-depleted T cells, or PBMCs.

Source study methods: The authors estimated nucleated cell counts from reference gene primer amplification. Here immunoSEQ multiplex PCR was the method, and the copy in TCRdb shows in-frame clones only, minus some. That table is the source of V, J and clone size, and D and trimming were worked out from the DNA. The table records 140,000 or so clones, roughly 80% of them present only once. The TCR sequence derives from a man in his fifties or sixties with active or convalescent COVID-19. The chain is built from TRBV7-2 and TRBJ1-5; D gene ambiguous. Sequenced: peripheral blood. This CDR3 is CASSLARDLPLHF. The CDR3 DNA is TGTGCCAGCAGCTTAGCGCGGGATCTCCCACTGCATTTT. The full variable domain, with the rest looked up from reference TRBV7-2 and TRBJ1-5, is GAGVSQSPSNKVTEKGKDVELRCDPISGHTALYWYRQSLGQGLEFLIYFQGNSAPDKSGLPSDRFSAERTGGSVSTLTIQRTQQEDSAVYLCASSLARDLPLHFGDGTRLSIL.